The present TCR beta chain was sequenced within a study of OX40 agonist ivuxolimab in advanced cancers. Study information: The group had a mean age of around 60 years, ranged from roughly 20 to 79, and was around 82% male. It was permissible to have had prior anti-PD-1, anti-PD-L1 or anti-CTLA-4 therapy, and approximately 38% had some.

Study-wide results and limits: At 0.1 to 3.0 mg/kg and by week 6, CD4+ and CD8+ T cells in the blood had expanded clonally.

The table came from immunoSEQ multiplex PCR; TCRdb's copy has only in-frame clones and leaves some out. The table shows 90,000 to 100,000 clones, with about 85% occurring only once. V was cut by 5 bases and J by 10 bases, with 18 bases left in between. CDR1 is SGHVS, CDR2 FNYEAQ, per germline. The CDR3 sequence is 14 residues long. Samples of blood were obtained at baseline, on cycle 4 day 1, and on cycle 7 day 1. About this clone itself: The antigen is undetermined.

The chain couples TRBV7-6 to TRBJ2-1, with D unclear. The origin of this receptor is an adult with an advanced solid tumor such as melanoma, head and neck, liver or kidney cancer. Specimen: CD4+ or CD8+ T cells sorted from blood, collected in a trial of the OX40 agonist ivuxolimab. CDR3 DNA sequence: TGTGCCAGCAGCAGTCAAGTGGGGTTACGGGAGCAGTTCTTC. This gives the protein CASSSQVGLREQFF.